Listed below are T cell receptor beta chains from one sample, sequenced in a study of blood T cell repertoires in COVID-19. Only in-frame clones appear in the TCRdb table, and some are missing; sequencing was by immunoSEQ multiplex PCR. The sample yields 100,000 to 150,000 clones, under 90% seen once. Input material: peripheral blood. Receptor source: a woman aged 55-75 years with acute or convalescent COVID-19. CDR3s include the opening cysteine and the closing phenylalanine or tryptophan. Each record gives: CDR3 protein, CDR3 DNA, D gene, clone size, J gene, V gene. The D gene is left open where the match is weak. Rows give clone size only sometimes, using once, few, many, or a class for an expanded clone.

cdr3_aa: CASSLGQGAGETQYF
cdr3_nt: TGTGCCAGCAGCTTAGGACAGGGGGCAGGGGAGACCCAGTACTTC
d_call: TRBD1
clone_size: .
j_call: TRBJ2-5
v_call: TRBV6-5

cdr3_aa: CAWSLRLNTIYF
cdr3_nt: TGTGCCTGGAGTCTCAGACTGAACACCATATATTTT
d_call: .
clone_size: .
j_call: TRBJ1-3
v_call: TRBV30

cdr3_aa: CASSVAWNTEAFF
cdr3_nt: TGTGCCAGCAGCGTAGCTTGGAACACTGAAGCTTTCTTT
d_call: .
clone_size: .
j_call: TRBJ1-1
v_call: TRBV9

cdr3_aa: CATSATGHGYTF
cdr3_nt: TGTGCCACCAGCGCGACAGGTCATGGCTACACCTTC
d_call: .
clone_size: .
j_call: TRBJ1-2
v_call: TRBV15

cdr3_aa: CASSLTGGQETQYF
cdr3_nt: TGTGCCAGCAGCTTAACAGGGGGCCAAGAGACCCAGTACTTC
d_call: TRBD1
clone_size: .
j_call: TRBJ2-5
v_call: TRBV3-1/TRBV3-2

cdr3_aa: CASSPKTGTTSYNEQFF
cdr3_nt: TGTGCCAGCAGCCCAAAGACGGGGACAACGTCCTACAATGAGCAGTTCTTC
d_call: .
clone_size: .
j_call: TRBJ2-1
v_call: TRBV3-1/TRBV3-2

cdr3_aa: CASTPTGFDNEQFF
cdr3_nt: TGTGCCAGTACCCCGACAGGGTTCGACAATGAGCAGTTCTTC
d_call: TRBD1
clone_size: .
j_call: TRBJ2-1
v_call: TRBV19

cdr3_aa: CASSLAVSTEAFF
cdr3_nt: TGTGCCAGCAGCTTAGCGGTGAGCACTGAAGCTTTCTTT
d_call: .
clone_size: few
j_call: TRBJ1-1
v_call: TRBV11-3

cdr3_aa: CASSLWRGVYNEQFF
cdr3_nt: TGTGCCAGCAGCTTATGGCGGGGGGTCTACAATGAGCAGTTCTTC
d_call: TRBD2
clone_size: once
j_call: TRBJ2-1
v_call: TRBV7-9

cdr3_aa: CASSYAGLSGYTF
cdr3_nt: TGTGCCAGCAGTTACGCGGGTCTCTCGGGCTACACCTTC
d_call: .
clone_size: few
j_call: TRBJ1-2
v_call: TRBV6-5

cdr3_aa: CASSSPMNTEAFF
cdr3_nt: TGTGCCAGCTCATCCCCCATGAACACTGAAGCTTTCTTT
d_call: .
clone_size: .
j_call: TRBJ1-1
v_call: TRBV18

cdr3_aa: CASGLTTEAFF
cdr3_nt: TGTGCTAGTGGTTTGACAACTGAAGCTTTCTTT
d_call: .
clone_size: .
j_call: TRBJ1-1
v_call: TRBV12-5

cdr3_aa: CASSLGSSYEQYF
cdr3_nt: TGTGCCAGCAGCTTGGGGAGTTCCTACGAGCAGTACTTC
d_call: .
clone_size: .
j_call: TRBJ2-7
v_call: TRBV5-6

cdr3_aa: CASSPTGGNQPQHF
cdr3_nt: TGTGCCAGTAGCCCGACAGGGGGCAATCAGCCCCAGCATTTT
d_call: TRBD1
clone_size: .
j_call: TRBJ1-5
v_call: TRBV19

cdr3_aa: CASSRGTGNEGYTF
cdr3_nt: TGTGCCAGCAGCAGGGGGACAGGGAACGAGGGCTACACCTTC
d_call: TRBD1
clone_size: .
j_call: TRBJ1-2
v_call: TRBV2

cdr3_aa: CASSLSTGYSNQPQHF
cdr3_nt: TGTGCCAGCAGTTTATCGACAGGGTATAGCAATCAGCCCCAGCATTTT
d_call: TRBD1
clone_size: .
j_call: TRBJ1-5
v_call: TRBV27

cdr3_aa: CAISLGTGEGYTF
cdr3_nt: TGTGCCATCAGCTTAGGGACAGGGGAAGGCTACACCTTC
d_call: TRBD1
clone_size: .
j_call: TRBJ1-2
v_call: TRBV10-3

cdr3_aa: CASSPREGQGARTEAFF
cdr3_nt: TGTGCCAGCTCACCACGTGAGGGACAGGGGGCCAGGACTGAAGCTTTCTTT
d_call: TRBD1
clone_size: .
j_call: TRBJ1-1
v_call: TRBV18

cdr3_aa: CASKDRGGSYNSPLHF
cdr3_nt: TGTGCCAGCAAAGACAGGGGCGGCTCCTATAATTCACCCCTCCACTTT
d_call: TRBD1
clone_size: .
j_call: TRBJ1-6
v_call: TRBV6-6

cdr3_aa: CATSSLQKSYEQYF
cdr3_nt: TGTGCCACCAGCAGTCTCCAGAAGTCCTACGAGCAGTACTTC
d_call: .
clone_size: .
j_call: TRBJ2-7
v_call: TRBV15

cdr3_aa: CASSLGQVGEQFF
cdr3_nt: TGTGCCAGCTCCCTAGGACAGGTCGGTGAGCAGTTCTTC
d_call: TRBD1
clone_size: once
j_call: TRBJ2-1
v_call: TRBV18

cdr3_aa: CASRGQNTGELFF
cdr3_nt: TGTGCCAGCCGGGGACAGAACACCGGGGAGCTGTTTTTT
d_call: .
clone_size: .
j_call: TRBJ2-2
v_call: TRBV18

cdr3_aa: CASSQNINEQFF
cdr3_nt: TGTGCCAGCAGCCAAAACATCAATGAGCAGTTCTTC
d_call: .
clone_size: once
j_call: TRBJ2-1
v_call: TRBV7-6

cdr3_aa: CAWSGGQGRGYGYTF
cdr3_nt: TGTGCCTGGAGTGGGGGGCAGGGGAGAGGCTATGGCTACACCTTC
d_call: .
clone_size: .
j_call: TRBJ1-2
v_call: TRBV30

cdr3_aa: CASSTRQGFRDGYTF
cdr3_nt: TGTGCCAGCAGCACCCGACAGGGGTTCCGGGATGGCTACACCTTC
d_call: TRBD1
clone_size: .
j_call: TRBJ1-2
v_call: TRBV11-2

cdr3_aa: CATAGQGHTGELFF
cdr3_nt: TGTGCCACCGCGGGACAGGGGCACACCGGGGAGCTGTTTTTT
d_call: TRBD1
clone_size: .
j_call: TRBJ2-2
v_call: TRBV19

cdr3_aa: CASRGQGTEKLFF
cdr3_nt: TGTGCCAGCAGAGGACAGGGGACTGAAAAACTGTTTTTT
d_call: TRBD1
clone_size: once
j_call: TRBJ1-4
v_call: TRBV3-1/TRBV3-2

cdr3_aa: CASSEVGSFYGYTF
cdr3_nt: TGTGCCAGCAGTGAAGTGGGCAGCTTCTATGGCTACACCTTC
d_call: .
clone_size: .
j_call: TRBJ1-2
v_call: TRBV2

cdr3_aa: CSVTGGLDYGYTF
cdr3_nt: TGCAGCGTGACAGGGGGATTGGACTATGGCTACACCTTC
d_call: TRBD1
clone_size: .
j_call: TRBJ1-2
v_call: TRBV29-1

cdr3_aa: CASTRQQETQYF
cdr3_nt: TGTGCCAGCACCCGACAGCAAGAGACCCAGTACTTC
d_call: .
clone_size: .
j_call: TRBJ2-5
v_call: TRBV12-3/TRBV12-4

cdr3_aa: CASSETGYSNQPQHF
cdr3_nt: TGTGCCAGCAGCGAGACAGGGTATAGCAATCAGCCCCAGCATTTT
d_call: TRBD1
clone_size: .
j_call: TRBJ1-5
v_call: TRBV2

cdr3_aa: CASNDRVWGYTF
cdr3_nt: TGTGCCAGTAATGACAGGGTTTGGGGCTACACCTTC
d_call: TRBD1
clone_size: .
j_call: TRBJ1-2
v_call: TRBV19

cdr3_aa: CASSFEVGGEQYTGELFF
cdr3_nt: TGTGCCAGCAGTTTCGAGGTCGGGGGGGAACAATACACCGGGGAGCTGTTTTTT
d_call: TRBD2
clone_size: .
j_call: TRBJ2-2
v_call: TRBV6-2/TRBV6-3

cdr3_aa: CASSEFRDRGGFF
cdr3_nt: TGTGCCAGCAGTGAATTTAGGGACAGGGGAGGTTTCTTT
d_call: TRBD1
clone_size: .
j_call: TRBJ1-1
v_call: TRBV2

cdr3_aa: CASSLGRDQPQHF
cdr3_nt: TGTGCCAGCAGCTTGGGCAGGGATCAGCCCCAGCATTTT
d_call: .
clone_size: .
j_call: TRBJ1-5
v_call: TRBV5-4

cdr3_aa: CASTLHKNTEAFF
cdr3_nt: TGTGCCAGCACCTTACACAAGAACACTGAAGCTTTCTTT
d_call: .
clone_size: .
j_call: TRBJ1-1
v_call: TRBV12-3/TRBV12-4

cdr3_aa: CASKNRDNQPQHF
cdr3_nt: TGTGCCAGCAAAAACAGGGATAATCAGCCCCAGCATTTT
d_call: .
clone_size: .
j_call: TRBJ1-5
v_call: TRBV19

cdr3_aa: CASSLTRTGLGYGYTF
cdr3_nt: TGTGCCAGCAGTTTGACCCGGACGGGACTCGGGTATGGCTACACCTTC
d_call: .
clone_size: .
j_call: TRBJ1-2
v_call: TRBV27

cdr3_aa: CATRAGGNNEQFF
cdr3_nt: TGTGCCACCAGGGCGGGGGGAAACAATGAGCAGTTCTTC
d_call: TRBD2
clone_size: few
j_call: TRBJ2-1
v_call: TRBV24-1

cdr3_aa: CSANDRGGNTIYF
cdr3_nt: TGCAGTGCTAATGATAGGGGTGGAAACACCATATATTTT
d_call: .
clone_size: .
j_call: TRBJ1-3
v_call: TRBV20-1

cdr3_aa: CATSGGAWAVHSGANVLTF
cdr3_nt: TGTGCCACCAGTGGTGGGGCGTGGGCAGTTCACTCTGGGGCCAACGTCCTGACTTTC
d_call: .
clone_size: once
j_call: TRBJ2-6
v_call: TRBV24-1

cdr3_aa: CASSTEQGYGYTF
cdr3_nt: TGTGCCAGCAGCACGGAACAGGGCTATGGCTACACCTTC
d_call: .
clone_size: .
j_call: TRBJ1-2
v_call: TRBV7-6

cdr3_aa: CASSGDNGNQPQHF
cdr3_nt: TGTGCCAGCAGCGGGGACAACGGCAATCAGCCCCAGCATTTT
d_call: .
clone_size: .
j_call: TRBJ1-5
v_call: TRBV9

cdr3_aa: CASSPANGGPNQPQHF
cdr3_nt: TGTGCCAGCTCACCAGCAAACGGGGGGCCGAATCAGCCCCAGCATTTT
d_call: .
clone_size: .
j_call: TRBJ1-5
v_call: TRBV18

cdr3_aa: CASSFYTDTQYF
cdr3_nt: TGTGCCAGCAGTTTTTACACAGATACGCAGTATTTT
d_call: .
clone_size: .
j_call: TRBJ2-3
v_call: TRBV12-3/TRBV12-4

cdr3_aa: CAWSGTTGNTQYF
cdr3_nt: TGTGCCTGGAGTGGAACTACAGGGAATACGCAGTATTTT
d_call: .
clone_size: once
j_call: TRBJ2-3
v_call: TRBV30

cdr3_aa: CASSGEEAGDIVDTQYF
cdr3_nt: TGCGCCAGCAGCGGGGAGGAGGCGGGGGATATTGTAGATACGCAGTATTTT
d_call: TRBD2
clone_size: .
j_call: TRBJ2-3
v_call: TRBV5-1

cdr3_aa: CASSLWDSRAIKNIQYF
cdr3_nt: TGTGCCAGCAGCCTATGGGACAGCCGCGCTATTAAAAACATTCAGTACTTC
d_call: TRBD1
clone_size: .
j_call: TRBJ2-4
v_call: TRBV3-1/TRBV3-2

cdr3_aa: CASSPGTGGTDTQYF
cdr3_nt: TGTGCCAGTAGTCCGGGGACAGGGGGGACAGATACGCAGTATTTT
d_call: TRBD1
clone_size: .
j_call: TRBJ2-3
v_call: TRBV19

cdr3_aa: CASRGGSRNTGELFF
cdr3_nt: TGTGCCAGCAGGGGAGGAAGCAGGAACACCGGGGAGCTGTTTTTT
d_call: .
clone_size: .
j_call: TRBJ2-2
v_call: TRBV11-2

cdr3_aa: CASTYGPLNTEAFF
cdr3_nt: TGTGCCAGTACTTACGGTCCATTGAACACTGAAGCTTTCTTT
d_call: .
clone_size: .
j_call: TRBJ1-1
v_call: TRBV19

cdr3_aa: CASSHRFINTEAFF
cdr3_nt: TGTGCCAGCAGCCACCGGTTTATCAACACTGAAGCTTTCTTT
d_call: .
clone_size: .
j_call: TRBJ1-1
v_call: TRBV3-1/TRBV3-2

cdr3_aa: CASSHSGANQPQHF
cdr3_nt: TGTGCCAGCAGCCACTCTGGGGCCAATCAGCCCCAGCATTTT
d_call: .
clone_size: .
j_call: TRBJ1-5
v_call: TRBV3-1/TRBV3-2

cdr3_aa: CASSPGSGEGEQFF
cdr3_nt: TGTGCCAGCAGCCCGGGGTCAGGGGAAGGAGAGCAGTTCTTC
d_call: .
clone_size: .
j_call: TRBJ2-1
v_call: TRBV7-9

cdr3_aa: CSVAGQSNYGYTF
cdr3_nt: TGCAGCGTTGCAGGACAAAGTAACTATGGCTACACCTTC
d_call: .
clone_size: .
j_call: TRBJ1-2
v_call: TRBV29-1

cdr3_aa: CASSEPGRATYGYTF
cdr3_nt: TGTGCCAGTTCGGAGCCGGGCAGGGCGACCTATGGCTACACCTTC
d_call: .
clone_size: .
j_call: TRBJ1-2
v_call: TRBV6-5